These T cell receptor beta chains were read from a single sample in a study of shared T cell receptors in the human thymus. Using immunoSEQ multiplex PCR, the repertoire was profiled, and TCRdb retains in-frame clones only, with some absent. The top ten clones hold more than 0.01% of a sample with roughly 500,000 clones, around three quarters of them seen once. These data also formed part of another study, on human thymus T cells.

Material for sequencing was thymocytes. The source of these receptors is a boy under three years old with a congenital heart defect. CDR3s include the opening cysteine and the closing phenylalanine or tryptophan. D genes are given only for firm matches. Some rows mark clone size as missing; the rest say once, few, many or name a class of expanded clone.

V gene: TRBV28
clone size: .
D gene: TRBD2
CDR3 length: 16
J gene: TRBJ2-3
CDR3 protein: CASKHTSGGRTDTQYF
CDR3 DNA: TGTGCCAGCAAACACACTAGCGGGGGACGCACAGATACGCAGTATTTT

V gene: TRBV5-6
clone size: .
D gene: TRBD1
CDR3 length: 16
J gene: TRBJ1-4
CDR3 protein: CASSLGQGATNEKLFF
CDR3 DNA: TGTGCCAGCAGCCTAGGACAGGGAGCAACTAATGAAAAACTGTTTTTT

V gene: TRBV6-1
clone size: few
D gene: .
CDR3 length: 14
J gene: TRBJ2-7
CDR3 protein: CASSESRVPDEQYF
CDR3 DNA: TGTGCCAGCAGTGAAAGCAGGGTACCAGACGAGCAGTACTTC

V gene: TRBV6-1
clone size: .
D gene: TRBD1
CDR3 length: 16
J gene: TRBJ1-1
CDR3 protein: CASSEGQGREDTEAFF
CDR3 DNA: TGTGCCAGCAGTGAAGGACAGGGGAGAGAGGACACTGAAGCTTTCTTT

V gene: TRBV27
clone size: .
D gene: .
CDR3 length: 13
J gene: TRBJ2-5
CDR3 protein: CASSNRLQETQYF
CDR3 DNA: TGTGCCAGCAGTAATAGACTCCAAGAGACCCAGTACTTC

V gene: TRBV5-1
clone size: .
D gene: TRBD2
CDR3 length: 17
J gene: TRBJ2-1
CDR3 protein: CASSLVPGGRAYNEQFF
CDR3 DNA: TGCGCCAGCAGCTTGGTTCCGGGCGGGAGGGCCTACAATGAGCAGTTCTTC

V gene: TRBV7-2
clone size: .
D gene: .
CDR3 length: 16
J gene: TRBJ1-5
CDR3 protein: CASSLNLLVGNQPQHF
CDR3 DNA: TGTGCCAGCAGCTTGAATTTGTTAGTCGGTAATCAGCCCCAGCATTTT

V gene: TRBV5-6
clone size: .
D gene: .
CDR3 length: 17
J gene: TRBJ2-2
CDR3 protein: CASSLARRRFGTGELFF
CDR3 DNA: TGTGCCAGCAGCTTGGCGAGACGGAGGTTCGGCACCGGGGAGCTGTTTTTT

V gene: TRBV7-6
clone size: .
D gene: .
CDR3 length: 18
J gene: TRBJ2-1
CDR3 protein: CASSLAAPAGAGGNEQFF
CDR3 DNA: TGTGCCAGCAGCTTAGCGGCGCCAGCCGGAGCGGGCGGCAATGAGCAGTTCTTC

V gene: TRBV4-3
clone size: .
D gene: TRBD2
CDR3 length: 16
J gene: TRBJ2-1
CDR3 protein: CASSPLKAGYGNEQFF
CDR3 DNA: TGCGCCAGCAGCCCACTCAAAGCGGGATACGGCAATGAGCAGTTCTTC

V gene: TRBV28
clone size: .
D gene: TRBD2
CDR3 length: 13
J gene: TRBJ2-1
CDR3 protein: CASNLREVKGQFF
CDR3 DNA: TGTGCCAGCAATCTACGGGAGGTCAAGGGGCAGTTCTTC

V gene: TRBV7-2
clone size: .
D gene: TRBD2
CDR3 length: 15
J gene: TRBJ2-7
CDR3 protein: CASSHPGLGACEQYF
CDR3 DNA: TGTGCCAGCAGCCATCCGGGACTAGGCGCTTGCGAGCAGTACTTC

V gene: TRBV6-1
clone size: .
D gene: .
CDR3 length: 11
J gene: TRBJ2-1
CDR3 protein: CASSDSDEQFF
CDR3 DNA: TGTGCCAGCAGTGACTCCGATGAGCAGTTCTTC

V gene: TRBV6-6
clone size: .
D gene: TRBD2
CDR3 length: 14
J gene: TRBJ2-4
CDR3 protein: CASRIAGEVNIQYF
CDR3 DNA: TGTGCCAGCAGGATAGCGGGAGAAGTAAACATTCAGTACTTC

V gene: TRBV27
clone size: .
D gene: TRBD2
CDR3 length: 18
J gene: TRBJ2-7
CDR3 protein: CASSLTSGSAQYPYEQYF
CDR3 DNA: TGTGCCAGCAGTTTAACTAGCGGGAGTGCCCAGTATCCCTACGAGCAGTACTTC

V gene: TRBV27
clone size: .
D gene: TRBD2
CDR3 length: 15
J gene: TRBJ2-1
CDR3 protein: CASRSLAGGVNEQFF
CDR3 DNA: TGTGCCAGCAGATCGCTGGCGGGAGGGGTCAATGAGCAGTTCTTC

V gene: TRBV12-5
clone size: .
D gene: TRBD2
CDR3 length: 17
J gene: TRBJ2-2
CDR3 protein: CATRAGGPGSNTGELFF
CDR3 DNA: TGTGCTACCAGGGCGGGAGGGCCTGGATCGAACACCGGGGAGCTGTTTTTT

V gene: TRBV7-9
clone size: .
D gene: .
CDR3 length: 13
J gene: TRBJ2-1
CDR3 protein: CASSLDSRGEQFF
CDR3 DNA: TGTGCCAGCAGCTTGGACTCCCGCGGTGAGCAGTTCTTC

V gene: TRBV7-6
clone size: .
D gene: TRBD2
CDR3 length: 20
J gene: TRBJ2-1
CDR3 protein: CASSLGPGLAGKGPYNEQFF
CDR3 DNA: TGTGCCAGCAGCTTAGGACCGGGACTAGCGGGAAAGGGGCCCTACAATGAGCAGTTCTTC

V gene: TRBV9
clone size: .
D gene: .
CDR3 length: 16
J gene: TRBJ1-1
CDR3 protein: CASSPTPWPDTPEAFF
CDR3 DNA: TGTGCCAGCAGCCCAACCCCCTGGCCTGATACCCCGGAAGCTTTCTTT

V gene: TRBV28
clone size: .
D gene: .
CDR3 length: 15
J gene: TRBJ1-2
CDR3 protein: CAASLEQGWGDGYTF
CDR3 DNA: TGTGCTGCATCCTTGGAACAGGGCTGGGGTGATGGCTACACCTTC

V gene: TRBV19
clone size: .
D gene: .
CDR3 length: 15
J gene: TRBJ1-5
CDR3 protein: CASQTKGTPNQPQHF
CDR3 DNA: TGTGCCAGTCAAACCAAAGGGACACCAAATCAGCCCCAGCATTTT

V gene: TRBV28
clone size: .
D gene: .
CDR3 length: 10
J gene: TRBJ2-5
CDR3 protein: CASSWRTQYF
CDR3 DNA: TGTGCCAGCAGTTGGAGGACCCAGTACTTC